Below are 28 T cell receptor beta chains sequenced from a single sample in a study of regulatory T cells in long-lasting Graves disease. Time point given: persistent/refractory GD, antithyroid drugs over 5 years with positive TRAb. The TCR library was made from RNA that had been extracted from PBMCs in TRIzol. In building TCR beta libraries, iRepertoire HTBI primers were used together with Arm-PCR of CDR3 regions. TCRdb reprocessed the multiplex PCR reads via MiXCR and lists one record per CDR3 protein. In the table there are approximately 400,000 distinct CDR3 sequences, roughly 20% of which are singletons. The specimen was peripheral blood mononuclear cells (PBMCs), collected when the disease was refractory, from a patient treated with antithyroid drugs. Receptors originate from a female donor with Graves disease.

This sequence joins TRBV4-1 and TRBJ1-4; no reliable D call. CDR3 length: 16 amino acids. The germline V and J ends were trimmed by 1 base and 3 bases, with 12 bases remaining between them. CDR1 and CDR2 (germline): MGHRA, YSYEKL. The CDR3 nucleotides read TGCGCCAGCAGCCAAGCCCACAGCCGTCCTAATGAAAAACTGTTTTTT. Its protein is CASSQAHSRPNEKLFF.

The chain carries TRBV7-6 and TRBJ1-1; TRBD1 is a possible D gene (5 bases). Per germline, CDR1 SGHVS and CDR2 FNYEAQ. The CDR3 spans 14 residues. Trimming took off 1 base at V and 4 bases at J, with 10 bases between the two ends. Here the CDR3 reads CASSLGFGGTEAFF. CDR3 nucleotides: TGTGCCAGCAGCTTAGGTTTTGGGGGCACTGAAGCTTTCTTT.

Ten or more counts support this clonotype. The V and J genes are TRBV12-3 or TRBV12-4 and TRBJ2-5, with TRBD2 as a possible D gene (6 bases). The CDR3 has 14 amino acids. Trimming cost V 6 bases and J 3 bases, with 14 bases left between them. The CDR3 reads CASSSRRGEETQYF. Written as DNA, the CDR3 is TGTGCCAGCAGCTCCCGGAGGGGAGAAGAGACCCAGTACTTC.

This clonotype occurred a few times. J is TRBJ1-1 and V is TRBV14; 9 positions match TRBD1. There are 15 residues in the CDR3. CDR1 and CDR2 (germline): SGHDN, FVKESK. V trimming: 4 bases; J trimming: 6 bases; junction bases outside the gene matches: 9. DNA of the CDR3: TGTGCCAGCAGCCTGAAACGACAGGGGGTAGCTGAAGCTTTCTTT. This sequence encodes CASSLKRQGVAEAFF.

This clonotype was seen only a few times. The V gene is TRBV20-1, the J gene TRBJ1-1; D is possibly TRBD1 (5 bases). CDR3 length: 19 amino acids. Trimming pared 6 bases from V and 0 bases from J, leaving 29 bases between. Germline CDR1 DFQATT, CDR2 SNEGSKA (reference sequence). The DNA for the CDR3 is TGCAGTGCCGTTGGTGCAGGGCCTTTCGGAGGAGTCCTGAACACTGAAGCTTTCTTT. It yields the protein CSAVGAGPFGGVLNTEAFF.

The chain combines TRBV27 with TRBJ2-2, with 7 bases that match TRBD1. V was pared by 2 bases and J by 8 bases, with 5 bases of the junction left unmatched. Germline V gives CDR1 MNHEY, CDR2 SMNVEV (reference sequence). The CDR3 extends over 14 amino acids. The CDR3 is CASSLVPGQGELFF. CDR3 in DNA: TGTGCCAGCAGTTTAGTCCCGGGACAGGGGGAGCTGTTTTTT.

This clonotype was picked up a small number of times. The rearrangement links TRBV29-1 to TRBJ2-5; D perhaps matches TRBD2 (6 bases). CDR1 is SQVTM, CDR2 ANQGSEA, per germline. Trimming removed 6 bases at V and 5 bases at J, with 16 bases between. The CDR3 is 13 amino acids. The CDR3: CSVLPQAGETQYF. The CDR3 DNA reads TGCAGCGTCCTACCACAGGCGGGGGAGACCCAGTACTTC.

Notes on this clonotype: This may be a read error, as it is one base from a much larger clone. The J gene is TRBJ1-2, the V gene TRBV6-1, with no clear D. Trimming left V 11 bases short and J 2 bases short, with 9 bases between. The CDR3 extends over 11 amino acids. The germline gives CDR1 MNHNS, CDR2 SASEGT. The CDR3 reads CAGGKNYGYTF. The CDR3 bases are TGTGCCGGCGGAAAAAACTATGGCTACACCTTC.

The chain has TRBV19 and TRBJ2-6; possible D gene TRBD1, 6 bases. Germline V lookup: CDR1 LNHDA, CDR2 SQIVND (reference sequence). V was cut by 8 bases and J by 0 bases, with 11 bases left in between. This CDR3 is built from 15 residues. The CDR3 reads CASQQGSSGANVLTF. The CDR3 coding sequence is TGTGCCAGTCAACAGGGCAGCTCTGGGGCCAACGTCCTGACTTTC.

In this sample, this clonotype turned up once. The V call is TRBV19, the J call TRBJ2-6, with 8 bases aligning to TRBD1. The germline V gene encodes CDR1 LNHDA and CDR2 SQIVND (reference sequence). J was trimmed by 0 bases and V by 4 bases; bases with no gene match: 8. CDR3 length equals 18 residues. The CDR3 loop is CASSTRDRTISGANVLTF. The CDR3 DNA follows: TGTGCCAGTAGTACCCGGGACAGGACCATCTCTGGGGCCAACGTCCTGACTTTC.

This chain's CDR3 is CASSLATSPEAFF. The CDR3 region has the DNA TGTGCCAGCAGCTTGGCGACTAGCCCCGAAGCTTTCTTT. This rearrangement joins TRBV13 to TRBJ1-1; no reliable D call. The CDR3 totals 13 residues. V was clipped by 3 bases and J by 8 bases, with 13 bases between them. Germline CDR1 and CDR2: PRHDT and FYEKMQ (reference sequence).

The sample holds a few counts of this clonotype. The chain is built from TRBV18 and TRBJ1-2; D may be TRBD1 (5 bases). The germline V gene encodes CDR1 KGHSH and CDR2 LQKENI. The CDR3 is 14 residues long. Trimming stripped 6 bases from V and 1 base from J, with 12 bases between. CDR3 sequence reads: CASSIGTNNYGYTF. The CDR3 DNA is TGTGCCAGCTCTATCGGGACGAATAACTATGGCTACACCTTC.

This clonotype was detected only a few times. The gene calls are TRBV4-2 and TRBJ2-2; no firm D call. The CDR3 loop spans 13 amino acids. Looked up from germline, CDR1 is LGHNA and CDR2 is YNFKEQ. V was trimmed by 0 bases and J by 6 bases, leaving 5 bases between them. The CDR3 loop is CASSQDGSGELFF. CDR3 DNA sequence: TGTGCCAGCAGCCAAGACGGGTCCGGGGAGCTGTTTTTT.

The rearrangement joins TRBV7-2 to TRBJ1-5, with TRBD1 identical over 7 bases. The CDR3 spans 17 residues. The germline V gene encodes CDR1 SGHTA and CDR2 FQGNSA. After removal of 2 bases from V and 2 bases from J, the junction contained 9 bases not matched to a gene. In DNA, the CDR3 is TGTGCCAGCAGCTTAACTAGACAGGGAATGGGCAATCAGCCCCAGCATTTT. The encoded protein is CASSLTRQGMGNQPQHF.

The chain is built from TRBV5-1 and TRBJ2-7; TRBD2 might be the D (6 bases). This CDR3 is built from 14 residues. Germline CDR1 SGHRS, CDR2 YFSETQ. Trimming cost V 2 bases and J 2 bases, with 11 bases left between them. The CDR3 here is CASSFSGEPYEQYF. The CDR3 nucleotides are TGCGCCAGCAGCTTTTCGGGAGAACCCTACGAGCAGTACTTC. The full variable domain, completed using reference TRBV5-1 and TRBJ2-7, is KAGVTQTPRYLIKTRGQQVTLSCSPISGHRSVSWYQQTPGQGLQFLFEYFSETQRNKGNFPGRFSGRQFSNSRSEMNVSTLELGDSALYLCASSFSGEPYEQYFGPGTRLTVT.

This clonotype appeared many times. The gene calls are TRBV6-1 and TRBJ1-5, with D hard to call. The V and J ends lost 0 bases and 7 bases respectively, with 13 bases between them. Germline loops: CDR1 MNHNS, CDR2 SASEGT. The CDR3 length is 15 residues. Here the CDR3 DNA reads TGTGCCAGCAGTGAAGCGGGCGGGGTGGGACAGCCCCAGCATTTT. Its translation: CASSEAGGVGQPQHF.

Here the CDR3 reads CASSLALRNSPLHF. Here the CDR3 DNA reads TGTGCCAGCAGCTTAGCGCTTAGGAATTCACCCCTCCACTTT. The chain recombines TRBV7-2 with TRBJ1-6; D is unresolved. This CDR3 is 14 amino acids long. The V end was cut by 0 bases, the J end by 7 bases, with 7 bases between. Germline V lookup: CDR1 SGHTA, CDR2 FQGNSA.

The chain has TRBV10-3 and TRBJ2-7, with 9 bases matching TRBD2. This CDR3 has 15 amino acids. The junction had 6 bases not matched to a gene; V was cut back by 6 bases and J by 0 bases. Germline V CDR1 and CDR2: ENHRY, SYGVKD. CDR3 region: CAIRKAGGNSYEQYF. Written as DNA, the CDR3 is TGTGCCATCAGAAAAGCGGGAGGAAACTCCTACGAGCAGTACTTC.

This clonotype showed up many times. The CDR3 spells CASTHDWQPQHF. The CDR3, as DNA: TGTGCCAGCACCCATGATTGGCAGCCCCAGCATTTT. The chain uses TRBV12-3 or TRBV12-4 and TRBJ1-5; no firm D call. The V gene lost 7 bases and the J gene lost 7 bases, with 11 bases spanning the gap. The CDR3 has 12 amino acids.

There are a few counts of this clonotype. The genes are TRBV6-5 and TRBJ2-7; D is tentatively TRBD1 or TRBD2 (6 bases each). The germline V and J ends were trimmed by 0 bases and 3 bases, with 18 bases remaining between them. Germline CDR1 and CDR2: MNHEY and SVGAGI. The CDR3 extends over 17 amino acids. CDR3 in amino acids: CASSYSSSGARGYEQYF. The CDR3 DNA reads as TGTGCCAGCAGTTACTCGAGTTCGGGGGCCCGGGGCTACGAGCAGTACTTC.

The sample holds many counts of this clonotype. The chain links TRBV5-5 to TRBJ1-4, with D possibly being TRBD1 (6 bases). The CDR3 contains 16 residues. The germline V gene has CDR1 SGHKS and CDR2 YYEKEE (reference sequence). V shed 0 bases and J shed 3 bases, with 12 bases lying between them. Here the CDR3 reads CASSLDLGQSNEKLFF. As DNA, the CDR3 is TGTGCCAGCAGCTTGGATTTGGGACAATCTAATGAAAAACTGTTTTTT.

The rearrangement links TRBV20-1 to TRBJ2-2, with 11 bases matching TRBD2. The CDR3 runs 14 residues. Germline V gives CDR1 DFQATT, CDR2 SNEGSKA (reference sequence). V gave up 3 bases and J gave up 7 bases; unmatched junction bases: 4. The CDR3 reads CSARETSGNGELFF. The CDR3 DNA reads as TGCAGTGCTAGGGAGACTAGCGGGAACGGGGAGCTGTTTTTT.

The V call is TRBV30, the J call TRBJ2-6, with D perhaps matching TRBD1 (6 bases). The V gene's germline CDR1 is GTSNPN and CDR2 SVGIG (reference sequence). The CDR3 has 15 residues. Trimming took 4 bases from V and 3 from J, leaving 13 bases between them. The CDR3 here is CAWTKGVGGANVLTF. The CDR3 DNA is TGTGCCTGGACGAAGGGGGTAGGTGGGGCCAACGTCCTGACTTTC.

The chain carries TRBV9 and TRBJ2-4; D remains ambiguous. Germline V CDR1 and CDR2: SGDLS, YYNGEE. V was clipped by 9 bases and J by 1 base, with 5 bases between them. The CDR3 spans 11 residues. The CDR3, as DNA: TGTGCCACACGGGCCAAAAACATTCAGTACTTC. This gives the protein CATRAKNIQYF.

The CDR3 loop is CASSFPTDLNTGELFF. In DNA, the CDR3 is TGTGCCAGCAGTTTCCCGACAGACCTGAACACCGGGGAGCTGTTTTTT. The gene calls are TRBV28 and TRBJ2-2; D perhaps matches TRBD1 (5 bases). In germline, CDR1 is MDHEN, CDR2 SYDVKM. This CDR3 spans 16 amino acids. V dropped 3 bases and J dropped 1 base, with 12 bases sitting between them.

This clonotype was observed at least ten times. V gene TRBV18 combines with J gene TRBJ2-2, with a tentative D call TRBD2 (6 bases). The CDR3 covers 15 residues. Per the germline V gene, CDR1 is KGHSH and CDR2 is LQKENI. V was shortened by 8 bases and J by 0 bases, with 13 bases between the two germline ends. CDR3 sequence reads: CASSPRDSNTGELFF. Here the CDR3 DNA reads TGTGCCAGCAGTCCCCGGGACTCGAACACCGGGGAGCTGTTTTTT.

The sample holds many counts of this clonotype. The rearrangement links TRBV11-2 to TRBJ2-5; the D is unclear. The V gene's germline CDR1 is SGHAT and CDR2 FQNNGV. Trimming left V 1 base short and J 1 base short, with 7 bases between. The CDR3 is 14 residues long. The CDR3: CASSLVGFQETQYF. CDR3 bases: TGTGCCAGCAGCTTAGTAGGCTTCCAAGAGACCCAGTACTTC. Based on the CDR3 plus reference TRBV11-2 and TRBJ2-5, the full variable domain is EAGVAQSPRYKIIEKRQSVAFWCNPISGHATLYWYQQILGQGPKLLIQFQNNGVVDDSQLPKDRFSAERLKGVDSTLKIQPAKLEDSAVYLCASSLVGFQETQYFGPGTRLLVL.

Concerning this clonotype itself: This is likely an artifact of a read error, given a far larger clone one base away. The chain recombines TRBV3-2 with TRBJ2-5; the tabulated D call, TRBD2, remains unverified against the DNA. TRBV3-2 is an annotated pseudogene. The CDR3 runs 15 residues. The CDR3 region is CASSRPGGMDETQYF. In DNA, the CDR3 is TGTGCCAGCAGCCGCCCCGGCGGGATGGATGAGACCCAGTACTTC.